Listed here are 18 T cell receptor beta chains from one sample, sequenced in a study of cytomegalovirus exposure and HLA in healthy donors (dated by TCRdb to 2016 to 2017). Receptor amplification or capture employed the immunoSEQ multiplex PCR assay. A mixture of 60 forward primers for TCR Vbeta segments and 13 reverse primers for TCR Jbeta segments was used in the multiplex PCR. TCRdb holds this immuneACCESS table with in-frame rearrangements only. Some clones are missing; in checked studies, unresolved V genes explain under half, and the rest has no known cause. Across this sample there are 75,000 to 95,000 clones, with 85% to 90% seen only once. Together, the top ten hold around 2.3% of the sample. The source material was PBMCs. The receptors derive from a man younger than 35 in good health and CMV-seronegative.

The J gene is TRBJ1-2, the V gene TRBV15; 10 bases map to TRBD1. J lost 4 bases, V lost 4 bases, and 9 bases had no gene match. This CDR3 spans 16 amino acids. Germline assignment: CDR1 LNHNV and CDR2 YYDKDF (reference sequence). The CDR3 sequence is CATSTTGTGAIYGYTF. Written as DNA, the CDR3 is TGTGCCACCAGCACCACCGGGACAGGGGCCATCTATGGCTACACCTTC.

CDR3 coding DNA: TGCGCCAGCACTGGGACTAGCGGCTACGAGCAGTACTTC. Translation: CASTGTSGYEQYF. The chain employs TRBV5-1 and TRBJ2-7; 11 bases match TRBD2. The germline V gene has CDR1 SGHRS and CDR2 YFSETQ. J was trimmed by 3 bases and V by 6 bases; bases with no gene match: 2. There are 13 residues in the CDR3. Full variable domain (remainder filled in from reference TRBV5-1 and TRBJ2-7): KAGVTQTPRYLIKTRGQQVTLSCSPISGHRSVSWYQQTPGQGLQFLFEYFSETQRNKGNFPGRFSGRQFSNSRSEMNVSTLELGDSALYLCASTGTSGYEQYFGPGTRLTVT.

A note on this clone: The sample holds other DNA sequences that translate to the same CDR3. The chain links TRBV7-9 to TRBJ2-5; D gene ambiguous. V was shortened by 5 bases and J by 2 bases, with 3 bases between the two germline ends. Germline V gives CDR1 SEHNR, CDR2 FQNEAQ (reference sequence). There are 11 residues in the CDR3. The CDR3 bases are TGTGCCAGCAGCCTACAAGAGACCCAGTACTTC. It specifies CASSLQETQYF.

The chain uses TRBV19 and TRBJ2-1; the match to TRBD1 covers 8 bases. From germline, CDR1 is LNHDA and CDR2 SQIVND (reference sequence). The CDR3 runs 16 residues. V lost 6 bases and J lost 7; bases outside the gene matches: 14. CDR3 protein: CASRDTGGQIANEQFF. CDR3 nucleotide sequence: TGTGCCAGTAGAGATACAGGGGGACAGATTGCTAATGAGCAGTTCTTC.

Turning to this clone: One end of the junction does not line up with germline, which may come from a read error. DNA for the CDR3: TGCGCCAGCAGCTTGGCCTCGGTTGGCCAGGCGATAAGTGTCTTC. It is translated as CASSLASVGQAISVF. The chain joins TRBV5-1 to TRBJ2-1; D not resolved. Germline assignment: CDR1 SGHRS and CDR2 YFSETQ. The CDR3 spans 15 residues.

The chain employs TRBV14 and TRBJ1-2; 7 positions match TRBD1. The J segment lost 6 bases and the V segment lost 4 bases, leaving 11 bases of the junction unmatched. The CDR3 consists of 15 residues. Germline-derived CDR1 and CDR2 are SGHDN and FVKESK. The CDR3 DNA is TGTGCCAGCAGCCTATACCGACAGGGCCCTGATGGCTACACCTTC. This sequence encodes CASSLYRQGPDGYTF.

The chain couples TRBV28 to TRBJ2-3; TRBD2 is a possible D gene (6 bases). V was pared by 4 bases and J by 2 bases, with 13 bases between. There are 15 residues in the CDR3. The V gene's germline CDR1 is MDHEN and CDR2 SYDVKM. The CDR3 coding sequence is TGTGCCAGCAGTTCCCGCAGGACTAACACAGATACGCAGTATTTT. Translated: CASSSRRTNTDTQYF.

The rearrangement joins TRBV6-1 to TRBJ2-3; the match to TRBD2 covers 7 bases. V gave up 10 bases and J gave up 1 base; unmatched junction bases: 8. The germline V gene has CDR1 MNHNS and CDR2 SASEGT. This CDR3 is 14 amino acids long. In DNA form, the CDR3 reads TGTGCCATCAAACTAGCGTTCGGCACAGATACGCAGTATTTT. Protein product: CAIKLAFGTDTQYF.

The chain carries TRBV19 and TRBJ1-1; TRBD1 might be the D (6 bases). V was pared by 11 bases and J by 9 bases, with 28 bases between. Germline CDR1 LNHDA, CDR2 SQIVND (reference sequence). The CDR3 runs to 15 residues. The chain's CDR3 is CASNPGTGQVSQAFF. The CDR3 coding sequence is TGTGCCTCTAACCCAGGAACAGGGCAGGTGTCTCAAGCTTTCTTT.

V gene TRBV18 combines with J gene TRBJ2-2; tentatively, D is TRBD1 (6 bases). Germline CDR1 is KGHSH and CDR2 is LQKENI. The V and J ends lost 8 bases and 1 base respectively, with 17 bases between them. CDR3 size: 16 residues. The CDR3 reads CASRGWGPKNTGELFF. In nucleotides, the CDR3 is TGTGCCAGCCGAGGTTGGGGGCCTAAGAACACCGGGGAGCTGTTTTTT. The whole variable domain, filled in from reference TRBV18 and TRBJ2-2, reads NAGVMQNPRHLVRRRGQEARLRCSPMKGHSHVYWYRQLPEEGLKFMVYLQKENIIDESGMPKERFSAEFPKEGPSILRIQQVVRGDSAAYFCASRGWGPKNTGELFFGEGSRLTVL.

Notes on this clone: The germline gene is not matched at one end of the junction; a read error may be the cause. The CDR3 loop reads CASSLMNGEAFF. CDR3 sequence (DNA): TGTGCCAGCAGCCTAATGAACGGGGAGGCCTTTTTC. V is TRBV5-8 and J is TRBJ1-2; D unclear. The CDR3 covers 12 residues. Germline values: CDR1 SGHTS, CDR2 YDEGEE.

The chain combines TRBV7-3 with TRBJ2-7; 7 bases map to TRBD2. The germline V gene has CDR1 SGHTA and CDR2 FQGTGA. The CDR3 sequence is 14 residues long. V was pared by 1 base and J by 2 bases, with 2 bases of the junction left unmatched. In DNA form, the CDR3 reads TGTGCCAGCAGCTTAATGGGGGGGGCCTACGAGCAGTACTTC. It specifies CASSLMGGAYEQYF.

V is TRBV5-1 and J is TRBJ2-4; weak D call: TRBD2 (6 bases). V was pared by 0 bases and J by 9 bases, with 19 bases between. CDR1 is SGHRS and CDR2 is YFSETQ in the germline V gene. The CDR3 consists of 16 residues. The CDR3 region is CASSLVGTGVRFIQYF. CDR3 bases: TGCGCCAGCAGCTTGGTCGGAACGGGAGTCCGCTTCATTCAGTACTTC.

The chain recombines TRBV10-3 with TRBJ2-7; 16 nucleotides match TRBD2. This CDR3 has 18 residues. The V and J ends lost 2 bases and 4 bases, in that order; junction bases with no gene match: 8. Germline CDR1 and CDR2: ENHRY and SYGVKD. CDR3 loop: CAISEPYGTSGRGYEQYF. The CDR3 DNA reads TGTGCCATCAGTGAGCCCTACGGGACTAGCGGGAGGGGTTACGAGCAGTACTTC.

J is TRBJ2-5 and V is TRBV18; 9 bases map to TRBD1. This CDR3 comprises 15 residues. With 1 base clipped from V and 4 bases from J, the junction kept 4 bases outside the gene matches. Germline V lookup: CDR1 KGHSH, CDR2 LQKENI. CDR3 DNA: TGTGCCAGCTCACCACTTCAGGACAGGGGAGAGACCCAGTACTTC. It specifies CASSPLQDRGETQYF. The whole variable domain, remainder taken from reference TRBV18 and TRBJ2-5, is NAGVMQNPRHLVRRRGQEARLRCSPMKGHSHVYWYRQLPEEGLKFMVYLQKENIIDESGMPKERFSAEFPKEGPSILRIQQVVRGDSAAYFCASSPLQDRGETQYFGPGTRLLVL.

The chain couples TRBV4-1 to TRBJ2-1; TRBD2 agrees at 11 bases. The CDR3 sequence is 17 residues long. Germline CDR1 MGHRA, CDR2 YSYEKL. Losses at the gene ends were 0 bases for V and 4 bases for J; bases not matched to a gene: 5. The CDR3 loop reads CASSQEWGTSGYNEQFF. CDR3 DNA sequence: TGCGCCAGCAGCCAAGAGTGGGGGACTAGCGGATACAATGAGCAGTTCTTC.

The chain recombines TRBV2 with TRBJ2-7, with D possibly matching TRBD2 (6 bases). This CDR3 spans 19 amino acids. Trimming took off 7 bases at V and 1 base at J, with 29 bases between the two ends. The germline CDR1 and CDR2 sequences are SNHLY and FYNNEI. The CDR3 DNA follows: TGTGCCAGCATCGGGGTAGCTGTTCGACGGGAGAGGTCTTCCTACGAGCAGTACTTC. Translation gives CASIGVAVRRERSSYEQYF.

The genes are TRBV11-2 and TRBJ2-7, with no clear D. V lost 5 bases and J lost 4, with 9 bases in between. Germline loops: CDR1 SGHAT, CDR2 FQNNGV. There are 12 residues in the CDR3. The DNA of the CDR3 is TGTGCCAGCAGCAAGGAGTTGTACGAGCAGTACTTC. This gives the protein CASSKELYEQYF.